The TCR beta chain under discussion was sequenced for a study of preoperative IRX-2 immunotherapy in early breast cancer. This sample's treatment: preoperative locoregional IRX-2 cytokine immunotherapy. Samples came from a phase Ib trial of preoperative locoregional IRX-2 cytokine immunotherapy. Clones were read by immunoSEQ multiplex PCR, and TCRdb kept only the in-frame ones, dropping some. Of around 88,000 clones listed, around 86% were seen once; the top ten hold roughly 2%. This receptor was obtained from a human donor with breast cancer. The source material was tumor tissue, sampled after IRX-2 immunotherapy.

CDR3 sequence: CASSSPSGNEQFF. The CDR3 nucleotides are TGTGCCAGCAGCAGTCCATCGGGGAATGAGCAGTTCTTC. The chain carries TRBV28 and TRBJ2-1, with D possibly being TRBD2 (5 bases). The CDR3 spans 13 residues. Per germline, CDR1 MDHEN and CDR2 SYDVKM. The V gene lost 6 bases and the J gene lost 7 bases, with 13 bases spanning the gap.